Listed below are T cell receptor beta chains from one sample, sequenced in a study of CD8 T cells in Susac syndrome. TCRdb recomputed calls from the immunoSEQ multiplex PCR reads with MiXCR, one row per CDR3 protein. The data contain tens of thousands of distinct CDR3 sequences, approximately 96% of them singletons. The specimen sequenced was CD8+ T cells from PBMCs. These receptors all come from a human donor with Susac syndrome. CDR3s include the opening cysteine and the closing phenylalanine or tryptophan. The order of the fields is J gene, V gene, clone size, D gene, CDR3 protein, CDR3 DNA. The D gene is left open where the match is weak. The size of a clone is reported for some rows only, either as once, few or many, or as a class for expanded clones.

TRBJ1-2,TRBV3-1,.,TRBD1,CASSRRQGAYGYTF,TGTGCCAGCAGCAGAAGACAGGGCGCCTATGGCTACACCTTC
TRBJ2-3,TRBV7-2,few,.,CASSLRAGPDTQYF,TGTGCCAGCAGCTTAAGGGCGGGGCCAGATACGCAGTATTTT
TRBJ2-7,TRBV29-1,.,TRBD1,CSVGQGTTYEQYF,TGCAGCGTTGGACAGGGGACAACTTACGAGCAGTACTTC
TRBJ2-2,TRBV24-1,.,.,CATGTPNTGELFF,TGTGCCACCGGGACACCGAACACCGGGGAGCTGTTTTTT
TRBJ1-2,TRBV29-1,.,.,CSVGGDTAYGYTF,TGCAGCGTGGGGGGGGACACGGCGTATGGCTACACCTTC
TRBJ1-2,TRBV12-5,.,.,CASGLGNYGYTF,TGTGCTAGTGGTTTAGGGAACTATGGCTACACCTTC
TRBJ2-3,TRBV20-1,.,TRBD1,CSARGTGGGTDTQYF,TGCAGTGCTAGAGGGACAGGGGGTGGCACAGATACGCAGTATTTT
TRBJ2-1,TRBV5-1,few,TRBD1,CASSPREDRESNEQFF,TGCGCCAGCAGCCCCCGCGAGGACAGGGAGTCCAATGAGCAGTTCTTC
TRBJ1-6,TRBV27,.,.,CASRMTSGGSYNSPLHF,TGTGCCAGCAGAATGACATCTGGGGGCTCCTATAATTCACCCCTCCACTTT
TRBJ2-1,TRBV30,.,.,CAWGGVNEQFF,TGTGCCTGGGGGGGTGTCAATGAGCAGTTCTTC
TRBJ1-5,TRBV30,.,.,CAWSVGGAGQPQHF,TGTGCCTGGAGTGTGGGCGGAGCCGGGCAGCCCCAGCATTTT
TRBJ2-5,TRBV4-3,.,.,CASSQDVEETQYF,TGCGCCAGCAGCCAAGATGTGGAAGAGACCCAGTACTTC
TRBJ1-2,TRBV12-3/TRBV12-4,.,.,CASSPPNPPHGYTF,TGTGCCAGCAGTCCCCCTAACCCTCCCCATGGCTACACCTTC
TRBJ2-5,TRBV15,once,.,CATSAHTFKGGETQYF,TGTGCCACCAGCGCTCACACCTTCAAGGGGGGAGAGACCCAGTACTTC
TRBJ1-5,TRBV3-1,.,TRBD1,CASSQGRQGTHQPQHF,TGTGCCAGCAGCCAAGGGCGACAGGGGACCCATCAGCCCCAGCATTTT
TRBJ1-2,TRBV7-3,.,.,CASSLKDDGYTF,TGTGCCAGCAGCTTAAAGGACGATGGCTACACCTTC
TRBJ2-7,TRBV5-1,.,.,CASSFGEAFSYEQYF,TGCGCCAGCAGCTTTGGGGAGGCCTTCTCCTACGAGCAGTACTTC
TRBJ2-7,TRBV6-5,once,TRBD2,CASSYSVGGSGGYEQYF,TGTGCCAGCAGTTACAGTGTGGGGGGTAGCGGGGGCTACGAGCAGTACTTC
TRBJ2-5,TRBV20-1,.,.,CSATGGLGAETQYF,TGCAGTGCTACAGGTGGTCTGGGCGCGGAGACCCAGTACTTC
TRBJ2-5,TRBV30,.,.,CAWSVGETQYF,TGTGCCTGGTCCGTAGGAGAGACCCAGTACTTC
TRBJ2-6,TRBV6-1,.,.,CASSLHTLAGANVLTF,TGTGCCAGCAGCCTTCACACTCTCGCTGGGGCCAACGTCCTGACTTTC
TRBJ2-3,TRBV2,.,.,CASSGTGDTQYF,TGTGCCAGCAGTGGGACGGGGGATACGCAGTATTTT
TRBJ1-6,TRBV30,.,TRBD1,CAWSVDRGGSPLHF,TGTGCCTGGAGTGTAGACAGGGGAGGCTCACCCCTCCACTTT
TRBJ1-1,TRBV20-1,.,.,CSAPAGGLNTEAFF,TGCAGTGCTCCAGCTGGGGGATTGAACACTGAAGCTTTCTTT
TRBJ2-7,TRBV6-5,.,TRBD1,CASSTGTGVNEQYF,TGTGCCAGCAGTACCGGGACAGGTGTCAACGAGCAGTACTTC
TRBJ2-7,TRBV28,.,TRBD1,CASSFPQGVYEQYF,TGTGCCAGCAGTTTCCCGCAGGGGGTATACGAGCAGTACTTC
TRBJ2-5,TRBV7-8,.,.,CASSFTVGLRQETQYF,TGTGCCAGCAGCTTCACGGTCGGACTCAGACAAGAGACCCAGTACTTC
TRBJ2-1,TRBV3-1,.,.,CASSQARGGLINEQFF,TGTGCCAGCAGCCAAGCGAGGGGGGGCTTGATCAATGAGCAGTTCTTC
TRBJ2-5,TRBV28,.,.,CASSPPGQQETQYF,TGTGCCAGCAGTCCTCCAGGACAGCAAGAGACCCAGTACTTC
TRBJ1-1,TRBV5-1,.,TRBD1,CASSFAPGQGRPEAFF,TGCGCCAGCAGCTTTGCCCCGGGACAGGGGCGGCCTGAAGCTTTCTTT
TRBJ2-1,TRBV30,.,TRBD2,CACPQTSGGYNEQFF,TGTGCCTGCCCCCAAACTAGCGGTGGATACAATGAGCAGTTCTTC